This TCR beta chain appears in the sequencing data of a study of shared clonotypes between healthy human individuals. This clone was detected once. Other nucleotide sequences in the sample specify the same CDR3. Method: immunoSEQ multiplex PCR; TCRdb's copy keeps in-frame clones and lacks some. The table lists over a million clones, approximately 80% of them singletons, with approximately 0.5% in the top ten. The CDR3 covers 13 residues. Between the trimmed V and J ends, which lost 2 bases and 3 bases, there was a span of 8 bases. Germline values: CDR1 SGHRS, CDR2 YFSETQ. The V gene is TRBV5-1, the J gene TRBJ1-1, with D hard to call. The source is a man aged 18 to 30 in good health. Some clones in this sample may be carry-over from other donors' samples. Sequenced sample: memory CD4+ T cells from PBMCs. Subset described: CD45RA-negative fraction. This CDR3 reads CASSFGRDTEAFF. In DNA, the CDR3 is TGCGCCAGCAGCTTCGGAAGGGACACTGAAGCTTTCTTT.